Shown below are 16 T cell receptor beta chains from a single sample sequenced in a study of blood T cell repertoires in COVID-19. The assay was immunoSEQ multiplex PCR, and TCRdb's table has in-frame clones only and misses some. Of 70,000 or so clones listed, roughly 91% were seen once; the top ten hold 29%. The sample consisted of peripheral blood. The receptor source for this set is a woman older than 75 with active or convalescent COVID-19.

The chain joins TRBV30 to TRBJ2-7; D unclear. V was shortened by 0 bases and J by 6 bases, with 9 bases between the two germline ends. The V gene's germline CDR1 is GTSNPN and CDR2 SVGIG (reference sequence). CDR3 length equals 12 residues. The CDR3 DNA sequence: TGTGCCTGGAGTGTACGTAGAGGCGAGCAGTACTTC. Translation gives CAWSVRRGEQYF. Drawing the rest from reference TRBV30 and TRBJ2-7, the complete variable domain is SQTIHQWPATLVQPVGSPLSLECTVEGTSNPNLYWYRQAAGRGLQLLFYSVGIGQISSEVPQNLSASRPQDRQFILSSKKLLLSDSGFYLCAWSVRRGEQYFGPGTRLTVT.

The chain couples TRBV5-1 to TRBJ2-3; TRBD2 is a possible D gene (7 bases). The CDR3 is made up of 16 amino acids. V shed 4 bases and J shed 1 base, with 16 bases lying between them. The germline V gene has CDR1 SGHRS and CDR2 YFSETQ. The CDR3 DNA sequence: TGCGCCAGCAGCGAGCGGGCCGGGGGGCGCACAGATACGCAGTATTTT. Amino acid sequence: CASSERAGGRTDTQYF.

The gene calls are TRBV30 and TRBJ2-5; no firm D call. The germline V gene encodes CDR1 GTSNPN and CDR2 SVGIG (reference sequence). V was cut by 0 bases and J by 2 bases, with 10 bases left in between. This CDR3 has 14 amino acids. CDR3 residues: CAWSVPGGQETQYF. CDR3 DNA: TGTGCCTGGAGTGTACCTGGCGGACAAGAGACCCAGTACTTC.

The CDR3, as DNA: TGTGCCAGCAGTTTACTGGGAGGAGGGGAAAAACTGTTTTTT. It translates to CASSLLGGGEKLFF. This chain links TRBV27 with TRBJ1-4, with no clear D. The CDR3 runs 14 residues. Trimming took 2 bases from V and 8 from J, leaving 12 bases between them. From germline, CDR1 is MNHEY and CDR2 SMNVEV (reference sequence).

The rearrangement links TRBV15 to TRBJ1-4; tentative D call: TRBD1 (6 bases). Germline V lookup: CDR1 LNHNV, CDR2 YYDKDF (reference sequence). V was pared by 3 bases and J by 4 bases, with 9 bases between. The CDR3 is 14 amino acids. CDR3 nucleotide sequence: TGTGCCACCAGCAGGGACAGCTTTAATGAAAAACTGTTTTTT. It translates to CATSRDSFNEKLFF.

This chain uses TRBV28 with TRBJ1-2; 8 bases match TRBD1. This CDR3 is built from 14 residues. V lost 5 bases and J lost 9; bases outside the gene matches: 11. Germline assignment: CDR1 MDHEN and CDR2 SYDVKM. The CDR3 bases are TGTGCCAGCAGTCCCCCCCAGGGGGCCATAAGCTACACCTTC. Protein sequence: CASSPPQGAISYTF.

The chain joins TRBV28 to TRBJ1-2; no firm D call. Deletions cut 3 bases from V and 7 bases from J, with 9 bases between. Germline-derived CDR1 and CDR2 are MDHEN and SYDVKM. This CDR3 has 12 residues. DNA for the CDR3: TGTGCCAGCAGTTTGGCAACAGTTGGCTACACCTTC. Its protein is CASSLATVGYTF.

The J gene is TRBJ1-4, the V gene TRBV28; 7 bases agree with TRBD1. This CDR3 is built from 14 residues. Germline V gene sequence: CDR1 MDHEN, CDR2 SYDVKM. Trimming took 6 bases from V and 7 from J; bases not matched to a gene: 8. The CDR3 region has the DNA TGTGCCAGCAGGGAACAGGGGAGGAGTGAAAAACTGTTTTTT. Its translation: CASREQGRSEKLFF.

This chain uses TRBV5-1 with TRBJ2-4; 8 positions match TRBD1. Germline V gene data show CDR1 as SGHRS and CDR2 as YFSETQ. The CDR3 is 13 amino acids. The trim removed 4 bases at V and 8 bases at J, leaving 5 bases unmatched. This CDR3 reads CASSLGQGDIQYF. CDR3 DNA: TGCGCCAGCAGCCTCGGACAGGGAGACATTCAGTACTTC.

The genes are TRBV15 and TRBJ1-2; TRBD1 is a possible D gene (6 bases). The CDR3 has 15 residues. Trimming cost V 0 bases and J 5 bases, with 13 bases left between them. Germline CDR1 is LNHNV and CDR2 is YYDKDF (reference sequence). The DNA of the CDR3 is TGTGCCACCAGCAGAGATGAGGACAGCTTTTATGGCTACACCTTC. This translates into CATSRDEDSFYGYTF.

The rearrangement uses TRBV11-2 and TRBJ1-6, with a possible D match to TRBD1 (6 bases). Germline V gene sequence: CDR1 SGHAT, CDR2 FQNNGV. Trimming took 4 bases from V and 7 from J, leaving 17 bases between them. CDR3 size: 16 residues. This chain's CDR3 is CASSSTQGLRNSPLHF. In nucleotides, the CDR3 is TGTGCCAGCAGCTCAACCCAGGGGCTGCGAAATTCACCCCTCCACTTT.

The rearrangement uses TRBV2 and TRBJ1-5; 10 nucleotides agree with TRBD1. V was clipped by 4 bases and J by 7 bases; unmatched bases: 7. Germline lookup yields CDR1 SNHLY and CDR2 FYNNEI. The CDR3 is made up of 15 amino acids. The CDR3 region is CASSVRQGAYQPQHF. DNA for the CDR3: TGTGCCAGCAGTGTAAGACAGGGGGCTTACCAGCCCCAGCATTTT.

The chain has TRBV14 and TRBJ1-1, with no clear D. V was trimmed by 0 bases and J by 0 bases, leaving 14 bases between them. CDR1 and CDR2 (germline): SGHDN, FVKESK. CDR3 size: 17 residues. The CDR3 bases are TGTGCCAGCAGCCAAGACCCCCGGAGAGGGATGAACACTGAAGCTTTCTTT. Protein sequence: CASSQDPRRGMNTEAFF.

V usage is TRBV5-8 and J usage is TRBJ1-5; TRBD1 matches 9 bases. The CDR3 extends over 14 amino acids. The trim removed 3 bases at V and 4 bases at J, leaving 2 bases unmatched. CDR1 and CDR2 (germline): SGHTS, YDEGEE. This CDR3 is CASSSGQGNQPQHF. CDR3 DNA: TGTGCCAGCAGCTCGGGACAGGGAAATCAGCCCCAGCATTTT.

The V gene is TRBV19, the J gene TRBJ1-1; no clear D. The CDR3 has 13 amino acids. V was clipped by 0 bases and J by 1 base, with 3 bases between them. Germline V gene lookup returns CDR1 LNHDA and CDR2 SQIVND (reference sequence). In DNA form, the CDR3 reads TGTGCCAGTAGTATAGATCAGAACACTGAAGCTTTCTTT. Its protein is CASSIDQNTEAFF.

V and J are TRBV19 and TRBJ1-5; no reliable D call. The CDR3 loop spans 14 amino acids. The germline V gene encodes CDR1 LNHDA and CDR2 SQIVND (reference sequence). Between the trimmed V and J ends, which lost 3 bases and 7 bases, there was a span of 13 bases. This CDR3 reads CASSIRATGQPQHF. CDR3 nucleotides: TGTGCCAGTAGTATTCGGGCCACGGGGCAGCCCCAGCATTTT.